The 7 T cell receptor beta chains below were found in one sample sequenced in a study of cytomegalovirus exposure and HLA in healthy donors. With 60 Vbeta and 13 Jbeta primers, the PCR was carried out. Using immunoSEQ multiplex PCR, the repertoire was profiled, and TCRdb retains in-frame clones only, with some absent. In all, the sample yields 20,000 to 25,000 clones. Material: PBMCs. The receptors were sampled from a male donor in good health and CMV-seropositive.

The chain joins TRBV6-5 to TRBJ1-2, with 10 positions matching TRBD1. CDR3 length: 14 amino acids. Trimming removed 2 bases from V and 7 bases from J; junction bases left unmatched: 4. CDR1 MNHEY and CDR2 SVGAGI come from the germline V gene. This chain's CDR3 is CASSYGDRGFGYTF. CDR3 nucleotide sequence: TGTGCCAGCAGTTACGGGGACAGGGGCTTTGGCTACACCTTC.

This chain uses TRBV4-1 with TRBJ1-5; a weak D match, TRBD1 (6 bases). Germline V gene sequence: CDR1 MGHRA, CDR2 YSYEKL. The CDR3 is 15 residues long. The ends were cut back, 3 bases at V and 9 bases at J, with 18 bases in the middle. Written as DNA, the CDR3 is TGCGCCAGCAGCCAGGATGCACAGGGTGATCGGCCCCAGCATTTT. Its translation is CASSQDAQGDRPQHF.

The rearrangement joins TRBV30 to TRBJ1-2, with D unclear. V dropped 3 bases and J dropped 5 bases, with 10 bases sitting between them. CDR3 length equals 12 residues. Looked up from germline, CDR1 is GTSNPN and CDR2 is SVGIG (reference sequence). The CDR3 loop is CAWSESSYGYTF. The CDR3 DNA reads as TGTGCCTGGAGCGAGTCGTCTTATGGCTACACCTTC.

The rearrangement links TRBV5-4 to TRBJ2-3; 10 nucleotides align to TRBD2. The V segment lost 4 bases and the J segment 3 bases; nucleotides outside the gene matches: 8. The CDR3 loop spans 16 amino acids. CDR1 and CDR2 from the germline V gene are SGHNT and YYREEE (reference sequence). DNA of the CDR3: TGTGCCAGCAGCAGCGGGGGGGGCGGGTGGACAGATACGCAGTATTTT. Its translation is CASSSGGGGWTDTQYF.

CDR3 bases: TGTGCCAGCAGTTACTTAAAAGGGCAGGGGTCCTACGAGCAGTACTTC. It encodes CASSYLKGQGSYEQYF. The V and J genes are TRBV6-5 and TRBJ2-7; tentatively, D is TRBD1 (6 bases). The V end lost 1 base, the J end lost 1 base, and 14 bases lay between the germline ends. Germline V gene sequence: CDR1 MNHEY, CDR2 SVGAGI. The CDR3 covers 16 residues.

CDR3 bases: TGTGCCAGCAGTTACGTGGCTTCAAACTACGAGCAGTACTTC. It codes for CASSYVASNYEQYF. This chain uses TRBV6-6 with TRBJ2-7; D remains unclear. V lost 2 bases, J lost 3 bases, and 11 bases lay in between. CDR3 size: 14 residues. Germline V gene lookup returns CDR1 MNHNY and CDR2 SVGAGI (reference sequence).

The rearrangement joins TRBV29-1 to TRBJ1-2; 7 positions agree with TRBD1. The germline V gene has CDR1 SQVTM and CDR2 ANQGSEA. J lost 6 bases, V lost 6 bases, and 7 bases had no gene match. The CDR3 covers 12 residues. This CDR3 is CSVATGDHGYTF. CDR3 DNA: TGCAGCGTCGCCACAGGGGATCATGGCTACACCTTC.